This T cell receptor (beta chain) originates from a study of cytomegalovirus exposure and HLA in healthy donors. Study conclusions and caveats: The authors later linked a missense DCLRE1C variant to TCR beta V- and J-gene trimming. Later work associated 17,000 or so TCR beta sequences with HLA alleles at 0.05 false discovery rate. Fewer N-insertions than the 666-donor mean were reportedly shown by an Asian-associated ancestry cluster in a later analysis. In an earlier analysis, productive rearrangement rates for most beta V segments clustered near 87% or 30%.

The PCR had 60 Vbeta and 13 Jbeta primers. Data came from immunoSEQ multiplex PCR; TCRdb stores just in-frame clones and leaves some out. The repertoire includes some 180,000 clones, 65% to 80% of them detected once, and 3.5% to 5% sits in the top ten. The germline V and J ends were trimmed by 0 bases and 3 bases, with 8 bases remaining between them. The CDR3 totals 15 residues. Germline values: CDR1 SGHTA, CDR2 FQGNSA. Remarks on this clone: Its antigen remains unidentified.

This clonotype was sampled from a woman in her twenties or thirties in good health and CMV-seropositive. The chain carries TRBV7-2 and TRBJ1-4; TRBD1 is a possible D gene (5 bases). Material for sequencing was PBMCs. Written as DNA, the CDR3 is TGTGCCAGCAGCTTAGCGCGGGACCCTAATGAAAAACTGTTTTTT. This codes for CASSLARDPNEKLFF.